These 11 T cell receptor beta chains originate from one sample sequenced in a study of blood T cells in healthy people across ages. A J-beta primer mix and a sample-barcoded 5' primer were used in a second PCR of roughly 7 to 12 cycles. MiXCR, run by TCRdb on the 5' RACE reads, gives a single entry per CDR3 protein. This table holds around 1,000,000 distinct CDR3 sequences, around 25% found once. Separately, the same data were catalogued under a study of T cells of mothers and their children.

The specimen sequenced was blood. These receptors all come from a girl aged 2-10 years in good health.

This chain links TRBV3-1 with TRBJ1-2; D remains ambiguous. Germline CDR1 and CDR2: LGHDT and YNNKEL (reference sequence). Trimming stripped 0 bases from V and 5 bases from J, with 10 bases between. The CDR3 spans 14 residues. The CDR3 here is CASSQEVRAYGYTF. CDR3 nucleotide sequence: TGTGCCAGCAGCCAAGAGGTCCGGGCTTATGGCTACACCTTC.

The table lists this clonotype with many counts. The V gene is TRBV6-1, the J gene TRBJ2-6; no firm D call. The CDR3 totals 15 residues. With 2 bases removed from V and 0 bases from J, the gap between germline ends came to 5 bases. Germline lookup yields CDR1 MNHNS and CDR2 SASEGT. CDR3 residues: CASSEQASGANVLTF. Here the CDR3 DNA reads TGTGCCAGCAGTGAACAGGCCTCTGGGGCCAACGTCCTGACTTTC.

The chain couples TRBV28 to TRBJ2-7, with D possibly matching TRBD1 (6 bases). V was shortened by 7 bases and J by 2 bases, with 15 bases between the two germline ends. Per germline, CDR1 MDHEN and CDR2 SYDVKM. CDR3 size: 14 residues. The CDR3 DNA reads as TGTGCCAGCACCTCAATAAAGGGGGCCTACGAGCAGTACTTC. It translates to CASTSIKGAYEQYF.

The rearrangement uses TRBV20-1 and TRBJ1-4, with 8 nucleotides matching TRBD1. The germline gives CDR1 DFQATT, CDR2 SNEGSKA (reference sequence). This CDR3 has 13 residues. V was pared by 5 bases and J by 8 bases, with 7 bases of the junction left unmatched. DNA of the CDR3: TGCAGTGCTGCCCAGGGGGCTGAGGAAAAACTGTTTTTT. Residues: CSAAQGAEEKLFF.

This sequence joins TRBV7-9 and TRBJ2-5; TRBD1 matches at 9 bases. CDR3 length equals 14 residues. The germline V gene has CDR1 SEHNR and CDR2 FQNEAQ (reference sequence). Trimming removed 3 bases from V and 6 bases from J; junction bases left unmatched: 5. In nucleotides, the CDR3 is TGTGCCAGCAGCTTGGGACAGGGAAGGCAGACCCAGTACTTC. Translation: CASSLGQGRQTQYF.

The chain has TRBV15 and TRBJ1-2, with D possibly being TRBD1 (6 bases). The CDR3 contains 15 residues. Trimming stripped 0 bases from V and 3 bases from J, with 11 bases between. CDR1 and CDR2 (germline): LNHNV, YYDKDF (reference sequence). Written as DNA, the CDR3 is TGTGCCACCAGCAGAGATCCAGGGGCAGACTATGGCTACACCTTC. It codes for CATSRDPGADYGYTF.

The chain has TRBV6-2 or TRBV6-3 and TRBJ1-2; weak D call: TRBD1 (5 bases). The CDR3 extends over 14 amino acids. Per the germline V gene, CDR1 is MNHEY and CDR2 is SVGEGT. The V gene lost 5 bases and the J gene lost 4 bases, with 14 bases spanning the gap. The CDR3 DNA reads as TGTGCCAGCAGTGTTCAGGGTTCCGCCTATGGCTACACCTTC. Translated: CASSVQGSAYGYTF.

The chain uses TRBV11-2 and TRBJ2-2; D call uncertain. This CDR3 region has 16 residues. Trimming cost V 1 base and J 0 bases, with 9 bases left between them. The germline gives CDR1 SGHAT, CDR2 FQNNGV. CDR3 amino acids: CASSLGAGANTGELFF. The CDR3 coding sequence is TGTGCCAGCAGCTTAGGCGCAGGCGCGAACACCGGGGAGCTGTTTTTT.

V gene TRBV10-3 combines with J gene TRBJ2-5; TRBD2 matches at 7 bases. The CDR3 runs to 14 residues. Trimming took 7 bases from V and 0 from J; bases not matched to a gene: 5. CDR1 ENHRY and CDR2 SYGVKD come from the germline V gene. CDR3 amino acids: CAITQAGDQETQYF. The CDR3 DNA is TGTGCCATCACCCAGGCGGGGGACCAAGAGACCCAGTACTTC.

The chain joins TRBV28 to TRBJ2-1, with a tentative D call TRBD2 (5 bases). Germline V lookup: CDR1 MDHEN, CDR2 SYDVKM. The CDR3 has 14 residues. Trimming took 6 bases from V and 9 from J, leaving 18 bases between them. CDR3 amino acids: CASRAGDTFGEQFF. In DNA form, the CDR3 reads TGTGCCAGCAGGGCCGGGGATACATTCGGTGAGCAGTTCTTC.

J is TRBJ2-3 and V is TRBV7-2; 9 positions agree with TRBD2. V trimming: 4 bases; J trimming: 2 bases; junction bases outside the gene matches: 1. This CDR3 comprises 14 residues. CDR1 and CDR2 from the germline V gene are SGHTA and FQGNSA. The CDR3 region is CASSSSGATDTQYF. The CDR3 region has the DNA TGTGCCAGCAGCTCTAGCGGGGCCACAGATACGCAGTATTTT.